A selection of T cell receptor beta chains follows, all from one sample in a study of T cells in Graves' hyperthyroidism and ophthalmopathy. TCRdb itself ran the multiplex PCR reads through MiXCR, one entry per CDR3 protein. The table shows fewer than 700,000 distinct CDR3 sequences, with about 16% occurring only once. The sample consisted of blood. These receptors were taken from a woman aged 25-40 years with Graves' hyperthyroidism. The CDR3 runs from the conserved cysteine through the conserved F or W. A D gene is named only where the DNA matches it firmly. Part of the rows lack a size; the others show once, few, many or a class for expanded clones.

j_call	d_call	clone_size	v_call	cdr3_aa	cdr3_nt
TRBJ2-1	TRBD2	NA	TRBV5-1	CASSLGTSGSEVDEQFF	TGCGCCAGCTCCCTCGGGACTAGCGGGAGCGAAGTAGATGAGCAGTTCTTC
TRBJ2-3	TRBD2	NA	TRBV2	CASSGGLAGDTQYF	TGTGCCAGCAGTGGTGGGCTAGCGGGAGATACGCAGTATTTT
TRBJ2-4	NA	NA	TRBV25-1	CASSELAGSAKNIQYF	TGTGCCAGCAGTGAATTAGCAGGTTCGGCCAAAAACATTCAGTACTTC
TRBJ2-7	NA	many	TRBV7-2	CASSLNRGEDEQYF	TGTGCCAGCAGCTTGAACAGAGGGGAGGACGAGCAGTACTTC
TRBJ2-1	TRBD2	many	TRBV20-1	CSARDLAGRGYNEQFF	TGCAGTGCTAGAGATCTAGCGGGGAGGGGTTACAATGAGCAGTTCTTC
TRBJ2-7	TRBD2	few	TRBV3-1	CASSQDSVAGAGEQYF	TGTGCCAGCAGCCAAGATTCGGTAGCGGGAGCGGGGGAGCAGTACTTC
TRBJ2-5	NA	NA	TRBV10-3	CAISEFAETQYF	TGTGCCATCAGTGAGTTTGCTGAGACCCAGTACTTC
TRBJ2-1	TRBD1	NA	TRBV4-3	CASSQDWDRGNEQFF	TGCGCCAGCAGCCAAGATTGGGACAGGGGGAATGAGCAGTTCTTC
TRBJ1-5	NA	NA	TRBV6-2/TRBV6-3	CASSYFIQPQHF	TGTGCCAGCAGTTATTTCATTCAGCCCCAGCATTTT
TRBJ2-5	TRBD2	NA	TRBV19	CASSMGSGKETQYF	TGTGCCAGTAGTATGGGTAGCGGGAAGGAGACCCAGTACTTC
TRBJ2-7	TRBD2	NA	TRBV30	CAWSSSSGLAYEQYF	TGTGCCTGGAGTTCTTCTAGCGGCCTGGCGTACGAGCAGTACTTC
TRBJ2-3	TRBD1	many	TRBV12-3/TRBV12-4	CASSPRTGPSTDTQYF	TGTGCCAGCAGTCCAAGGACAGGTCCTAGCACAGATACGCAGTATTTT
TRBJ2-3	NA	few	TRBV4-2	CASSQVSLAARTDTQYF	TGCGCCAGCAGCCAAGTGAGCTTGGCGGCCCGCACAGATACGCAGTATTTT
TRBJ2-1	TRBD1	NA	TRBV9	CASSVGDSSYNEQFF	TGTGCCAGCAGCGTAGGGGACAGTTCCTACAATGAGCAGTTCTTC
TRBJ1-6	TRBD1	few	TRBV5-1	CAGSRTGNSPLHF	TGCGCCGGCAGCCGGACAGGGAACTCACCCCTCCACTTT
TRBJ2-1	NA	few	TRBV28	CASSFFGRGYNEQFF	TGTGCCAGCAGTTTTTTTGGGAGAGGCTACAATGAGCAGTTCTTC
TRBJ2-1	NA	NA	TRBV20-1	CSARDLLAIQFF	TGCAGTGCTAGGGATCTTCTAGCGATCCAGTTCTTC
TRBJ2-1	TRBD2	many	TRBV7-3	CASSSNSGTARGNEQFF	TGTGCCAGCAGCTCAAATAGCGGGACTGCCAGGGGCAATGAGCAGTTCTTC
TRBJ2-5	TRBD2	NA	TRBV28	CASSSGLAGEFQETQYF	TGTGCCAGCAGTTCGGGACTAGCGGGAGAGTTCCAAGAGACCCAGTACTTC
TRBJ2-3	NA	many	TRBV5-1	CASSQQADTQYF	TGCGCCAGCAGCCAACAGGCAGATACGCAGTATTTT
TRBJ2-5	NA	many	TRBV27	CASRRRGETQYF	TGTGCCAGCCGAAGGCGGGGAGAGACCCAGTACTTC
TRBJ1-4	NA	NA	TRBV28	CASSLSQGGDRLFF	TGTGCCAGCAGTTTATCGCAGGGAGGGGATAGACTGTTTTTT
TRBJ1-1	NA	NA	TRBV18	CASPLRTGNTEAFF	TGTGCCAGCCCACTTCGGACGGGGAACACTGAAGCTTTCTTT
TRBJ2-7	TRBD1	many	TRBV28	CASSQPPGQGALEQYF	TGTGCCAGCAGTCAGCCCCCGGGACAGGGGGCGCTTGAGCAGTACTTC
TRBJ2-7	TRBD2	NA	TRBV28	CASSLPVRDYPYEQYF	TGTGCCAGCAGTTTACCTGTCCGGGACTACCCCTACGAGCAGTACTTC
TRBJ1-1	NA	few	TRBV15	CATSREEGVNTEAFF	TGTGCCACCAGCAGAGAGGAGGGGGTGAACACTGAAGCTTTCTTT
TRBJ1-6	NA	NA	TRBV7-9	CAGSLAHFLSGNYNSPLHF	TGTGCCGGCAGCTTAGCGCACTTTTTATCAGGGAACTATAATTCACCCCTCCACTTT
TRBJ2-1	NA	NA	TRBV5-1	CASTVPGGNEQFF	TGCGCCAGCACCGTCCCTGGGGGCAATGAGCAGTTCTTC
TRBJ1-6	TRBD1	NA	TRBV11-2	CASSPGRGTGINSPLHF	TGTGCCAGCAGCCCCGGAAGGGGGACAGGGATCAATTCACCCCTCCACTTT
TRBJ2-2	NA	many	TRBV12-3/TRBV12-4	CASSSGVLANTGELFF	TGTGCCAGCAGCTCAGGGGTTTTGGCGAACACCGGGGAGCTGTTTTTT
TRBJ2-1	TRBD2	many	TRBV7-3	CASSQMGLAGDRAQFF	TGTGCCAGCAGCCAGATGGGACTAGCGGGAGATCGAGCTCAGTTCTTC
TRBJ2-5	NA	NA	TRBV19	CASSILGGQETQYF	TGTGCCAGTAGTATCCTAGGGGGCCAAGAGACCCAGTACTTC
TRBJ1-3	NA	NA	TRBV28	CASSLLGRRGSSSGNTIYF	TGTGCCAGCAGCCTCCTCGGGCGGAGGGGGAGCAGCTCTGGAAACACCATATATTTT
TRBJ1-1	TRBD1	few	TRBV7-9	CASSDYRGPDTEAFF	TGTGCCAGCAGCGACTACAGGGGGCCAGACACTGAAGCTTTCTTT
TRBJ2-3	NA	few	TRBV7-2	CASSHPKWGPTNPDTQYF	TGTGCCAGCAGCCACCCGAAGTGGGGACCCACCAACCCAGATACGCAGTATTTT
TRBJ2-3	TRBD2	few	TRBV20-1	CSASSDSGLTDTQYF	TGCAGTGCTAGTAGTGATAGCGGGTTGACAGATACGCAGTATTTT
TRBJ2-4	NA	few	TRBV3-1	CASSQVNRGGKNIQYF	TGTGCCAGCAGCCAAGTTAACAGGGGAGGCAAAAACATTCAGTACTTC
TRBJ2-7	NA	NA	TRBV7-9	CASSFLTSNEQYF	TGTGCCAGCAGCTTTTTGACTTCGAATGAGCAGTACTTC
TRBJ2-3	NA	many	TRBV5-1	CASSQSTDTQYF	TGTGCCAGCAGCCAAAGCACAGATACGCAGTATTTT
TRBJ2-7	NA	many	TRBV18	CASSPPGSYEQYF	TGTGCCAGCAGCCCCCCTGGGTCCTACGAGCAGTACTTC
TRBJ2-5	TRBD1	NA	TRBV7-9	CASSLDRGVKTQYF	TGTGCCAGCAGCTTAGACAGGGGGGTCAAGACCCAGTACTTC
TRBJ2-3	NA	many	TRBV20-1	CSAPGQGRADTQYF	TGCAGTGCGCCAGGGCAGGGTCGCGCAGATACGCAGTATTTT
TRBJ1-5	TRBD1	many	TRBV7-9	CASSLGGGRSNQPQHF	TGTGCCAGCAGCTTAGGAGGGGGCAGGAGCAATCAGCCCCAGCATTTT
TRBJ1-1	NA	many	TRBV11-3	CASSLGNGAEAFF	TGTGCCAGCAGCTTAGGGAACGGGGCTGAAGCTTTCTTT
TRBJ1-6	NA	few	TRBV6-1	CASRTGGYNSPLHF	TGTGCCAGCAGGACGGGGGGTTATAATTCACCCCTCCACTTT
TRBJ2-5	TRBD2	many	TRBV7-2	CASSWRKLTPREARETQYF	TGTGCCAGCAGCTGGAGAAAGCTAACACCCCGGGAGGCCAGAGAGACCCAGTACTTC
TRBJ2-3	TRBD2	NA	TRBV2	CASEGLAGFPDTQYF	TGTGCCAGCGAGGGACTAGCGGGATTCCCAGATACGCAGTATTTT
TRBJ2-7	TRBD2	many	TRBV28	CASSFSSGAPQPYEQYF	TGTGCCAGCAGTTTTTCTAGCGGAGCGCCACAACCTTACGAGCAGTACTTC
TRBJ2-2	NA	NA	TRBV12-3/TRBV12-4	CASSQGLADTGELFF	TGTGCCAGCAGTCAGGGGCTAGCGGACACCGGGGAGCTGTTTTTT
TRBJ2-5	TRBD1	many	TRBV9	CASSPSLGTAQETQYF	TGTGCCAGCAGCCCGAGCCTCGGGACAGCTCAAGAGACCCAGTACTTC
TRBJ2-5	NA	many	TRBV28	CASSFPPKATATQYF	TGTGCCAGCAGTTTTCCCCCCAAAGCGACGGCCACCCAGTACTTC
TRBJ2-3	NA	NA	TRBV24-1	CATSDRHQDFTDTQYF	TGTGCCACCAGTGACCGACACCAGGACTTCACAGATACGCAGTATTTT
TRBJ2-3	TRBD2	once	TRBV5-1	CASSLSPLAGGANTQYF	TGCGCCAGCAGCTTGTCTCCTCTAGCGGGAGGGGCCAATACGCAGTATTTT
TRBJ2-4	TRBD2	NA	TRBV4-1	CASSQPLAAKNIQYF	TGCGCCAGCAGCCAACCACTAGCGGCCAAAAACATTCAGTACTTC
TRBJ1-5	NA	many	TRBV2	CASSELTFRGQPQHF	TGTGCCAGCAGCGAATTAACTTTCCGGGGTCAGCCCCAGCATTTT
TRBJ1-2	NA	NA	TRBV20-1	CSAREQGRYGYTF	TGCAGTGCTAGAGAGCAGGGGCGTTATGGCTACACCTTC
TRBJ2-5	NA	many	TRBV29-1	CSVEKGAKTQYF	TGCAGCGTAGAAAAGGGTGCGAAGACCCAGTACTTC
TRBJ2-2	TRBD1	many	TRBV4-1	CASSQVGQGAMGSGELFF	TGCGCCAGCAGCCAAGTCGGACAGGGGGCGATGGGGTCCGGGGAGCTGTTTTTT
TRBJ2-3	NA	many	TRBV28	CASSLGQPGTDTQYF	TGTGCCAGCAGTTTAGGACAGCCGGGCACAGATACGCAGTATTTT